This passage covers 29 T cell receptor beta chains from one sample sequenced in a study of radiotherapy plus CTLA-4 blockade in lung cancer. Libraries were prepared by immunoSEQ multiplex PCR; TCRdb keeps only in-frame clonotypes and omits some of them. The sample holds about 98,000 clones, approximately 85% seen once. The sample here was peripheral blood, taken from a patient treated with radiotherapy plus ipilimumab. These receptors all stem from a human donor with non-small cell lung cancer who had a partial response to radiotherapy plus ipilimumab.

The rearrangement uses TRBV11-1 and TRBJ1-1, with a possible D match to TRBD1 (6 bases). CDR3 length: 14 amino acids. The V gene's germline CDR1 is SGHAT and CDR2 FQDESV (reference sequence). Deletions cut 2 bases from V and 3 bases from J, with 10 bases between. The CDR3: CASSLQGRDTEAFF. The CDR3 nucleotides read TGTGCCAGCAGCTTACAGGGGCGGGACACTGAAGCTTTCTTT.

The gene calls are TRBV6-1 and TRBJ2-7; D is perhaps TRBD2 (6 bases). CDR3 length: 16 residues. V was cut by 4 bases and J by 3 bases, with 19 bases left in between. Germline CDR1 and CDR2: MNHNS and SASEGT. This chain's CDR3 is CASSVRGTGENYEQYF. CDR3 DNA: TGTGCCAGCAGTGTCCGAGGAACGGGGGAGAACTACGAGCAGTACTTC.

The gene calls are TRBV6-1 and TRBJ2-3; unclear D gene. Germline V gene sequence: CDR1 MNHNS, CDR2 SASEGT. With 2 bases removed from V and 0 bases from J, the gap between germline ends came to 12 bases. This CDR3 has 16 residues. CDR3 bases: TGTGCCAGCAGTGAATCGGCGGCAGACAGCACAGATACGCAGTATTTT. Translation: CASSESAADSTDTQYF.

CDR3 bases: TGTGCCAGCTCACCAAATGCGGGAGGGGGCTACGAGCAGTACTTC. As protein: CASSPNAGGGYEQYF. The chain combines TRBV18 with TRBJ2-5, with 9 bases that match TRBD2. TRBJ2-7 explains the end of the DNA better; the J call may be wrong. The CDR3 totals 15 residues. Germline-derived CDR1 and CDR2 are KGHSH and LQKENI.

The chain carries TRBV6-6 and TRBJ2-7; D remains ambiguous. CDR1 is MNHNY and CDR2 is SVGAGI in the germline V gene (reference sequence). The V end was cut by 4 bases, the J end by 3 bases, with 4 bases between. The length of the CDR3 is 11 residues. The CDR3 DNA sequence: TGTGCCAGCAGTTCCTTCTACGAGCAGTACTTC. Its translation is CASSSFYEQYF.

The chain joins TRBV5-1 to TRBJ2-5; 9 bases are a match to TRBD1. Per the germline V gene, CDR1 is SGHRS and CDR2 is YFSETQ. This CDR3 is 15 amino acids long. The V segment lost 3 bases and the J segment 5 bases; nucleotides outside the gene matches: 8. The CDR3 region is CASSSLGQGQETQYF. CDR3 sequence (DNA): TGCGCCAGCAGCTCCTTGGGACAGGGTCAGGAGACCCAGTACTTC.

The rearrangement joins TRBV11-2 to TRBJ2-7; D is perhaps TRBD1 (5 bases). The CDR3 is 13 residues long. CDR1 and CDR2 from the germline V gene are SGHAT and FQNNGV. The V end was cut by 2 bases, the J end by 2 bases, with 7 bases between. The CDR3 DNA reads TGTGCCAGCAGCTTACAGACAGCCTACGAGCAGTACTTC. This sequence encodes CASSLQTAYEQYF. Drawing the rest from reference TRBV11-2 and TRBJ2-7, the complete variable domain is EAGVAQSPRYKIIEKRQSVAFWCNPISGHATLYWYQQILGQGPKLLIQFQNNGVVDDSQLPKDRFSAERLKGVDSTLKIQPAKLEDSAVYLCASSLQTAYEQYFGPGTRLTVT.

The chain is built from TRBV9 and TRBJ2-3; no firm D call. In germline, CDR1 is SGDLS, CDR2 YYNGEE. This CDR3 has 14 amino acids. Trimming removed 2 bases at V and 6 bases at J, with 13 bases between. CDR3: CASSVKPPSDTQYF. DNA of the CDR3: TGTGCCAGCAGCGTTAAGCCTCCGTCGGATACGCAGTATTTT.

The rearrangement uses TRBV9 and TRBJ2-1; 12 nucleotides align to TRBD2. V was pared by 3 bases and J by 7 bases, with 8 bases of the junction left unmatched. The CDR3 sequence is 16 residues long. The V gene's germline CDR1 is SGDLS and CDR2 YYNGEE. The CDR3 DNA follows: TGTGCCAGCAGCGGACTAGCGGGAGACCTTGGTAATGAGCAGTTCTTC. Its protein is CASSGLAGDLGNEQFF.

The chain carries TRBV5-1 and TRBJ1-1; D is ambiguous. The CDR3 contains 12 residues. CDR1 and CDR2 (germline): SGHRS, YFSETQ. The V gene lost 2 bases and the J gene lost 1 base, with 3 bases spanning the gap. CDR3 residues: CASSFGNTEAFF. Here the CDR3 DNA reads TGCGCCAGCAGCTTCGGGAACACTGAAGCTTTCTTT.

This chain links TRBV6-6 with TRBJ1-2; no definite D call. The ends were cut back, 2 bases at V and 5 bases at J, with 12 bases in the middle. This CDR3 comprises 14 residues. Looked up from germline, CDR1 is MNHNY and CDR2 is SVGAGI (reference sequence). CDR3 amino acids: CASSYVEETYGYTF. The DNA for the CDR3 is TGTGCCAGCAGTTACGTCGAGGAGACTTATGGCTACACCTTC.

In the case of this clone: Additional DNA sequences in this sample encode the identical CDR3. The chain has TRBV15 and TRBJ2-7, with 10 bases that match TRBD2. The V segment lost 0 bases and the J segment 8 bases; nucleotides outside the gene matches: 10. The CDR3 spans 16 residues. Germline V lookup: CDR1 LNHNV, CDR2 YYDKDF (reference sequence). The CDR3 region has the DNA TGTGCCACCAGCAGAGATCGGGGGCTAGCGGGAGCCAAGCAGTACTTC. It codes for CATSRDRGLAGAKQYF.

The chain links TRBV9 to TRBJ2-7; D might be TRBD2 (5 bases). Trimming stripped 0 bases from V and 3 bases from J, with 10 bases between. The CDR3 covers 14 residues. Per germline, CDR1 SGDLS and CDR2 YYNGEE. The CDR3 spells CASSVAEGYYEQYF. As DNA, the CDR3 is TGTGCCAGCAGCGTAGCCGAGGGATACTACGAGCAGTACTTC.

This clone was counted once. The CDR3 region has the DNA TGCAGCGTTGAGGGAGAGGGGCGGGAGGGCTCCTACGAGCAGTACTTC. This translates into CSVEGEGREGSYEQYF. The V call is TRBV29-1, the J call TRBJ2-7, with 9 positions matching TRBD2. The germline CDR1 and CDR2 sequences are SQVTM and ANQGSEA. J lost 0 bases, V lost 3 bases, and 9 bases had no gene match. The CDR3 loop spans 16 amino acids.

CDR3 DNA sequence: TGTGCCAGCAGCGATGATACAGATACGCAGTATTTT. Translation: CASSDDTDTQYF. This sequence joins TRBV12-2 and TRBJ2-3; the table's D call, TRBD2, has no DNA check behind it. TRBV12-2 is recorded as a pseudogene. This CDR3 comprises 12 residues.

In the case of this clone: One end of the junction is discordant with germline, which a read error may explain. The V and J genes are TRBV10-3 and TRBJ1-5; TRBD1 aligns across 8 bases. CDR1 and CDR2 (germline): ENHRY, SYGVKD. The CDR3 length is 15 residues. CDR3 DNA: TGTGCCGTCAGTGAACAAGGACAGGGCGTACAGCCCCAGCATTTT. It codes for CAVSEQGQGVQPQHF.

This chain connects TRBV11-2 to TRBJ2-1; D is unclear. V lost 5 bases and J lost 6, with 11 bases in between. Germline values: CDR1 SGHAT, CDR2 FQNNGV. This CDR3 has 13 residues. The DNA for the CDR3 is TGTGCCAGCAGCCAATCTCTAGGCAATGAGCAGTTCTTC. Translating it yields CASSQSLGNEQFF.

The rearrangement joins TRBV29-1 to TRBJ2-1; 8 bases fit TRBD2. This CDR3 is 14 amino acids long. V dropped 4 bases and J dropped 4; count of bases not matched to a gene: 6. Germline values: CDR1 SQVTM, CDR2 ANQGSEA. The CDR3 sequence is CSVAPGLVYNEQFF. CDR3 in DNA: TGCAGCGTTGCCCCGGGACTAGTTTACAATGAGCAGTTCTTC.

The chain combines TRBV19 with TRBJ1-5; D not certain. Trimming took off 8 bases at V and 5 bases at J, with 16 bases between the two ends. Germline V CDR1 and CDR2: LNHDA, SQIVND (reference sequence). The CDR3 runs to 14 residues. This CDR3 is CASRLQRDDQPQHF. The CDR3 DNA reads TGTGCCAGTCGCCTACAGAGGGATGATCAGCCCCAGCATTTT.

The V and J genes are TRBV19 and TRBJ1-3, with a possible D match to TRBD1 (5 bases). Germline CDR1 reads LNHDA; CDR2 reads SQIVND (reference sequence). Trimming left V 2 bases short and J 0 bases short, with 11 bases between. The CDR3 has 16 amino acids. The CDR3 region has the DNA TGTGCCAGTAGTATATTTGGGAGGGGCTCTGGAAACACCATATATTTT. It encodes CASSIFGRGSGNTIYF.

This clone was recorded only once. The chain joins TRBV5-1 to TRBJ2-3; TRBD2 agrees at 11 bases. V was clipped by 4 bases and J by 3 bases; unmatched bases: 7. The CDR3 has 16 residues. Germline values: CDR1 SGHRS, CDR2 YFSETQ. CDR3 protein: CASSKLAGVSTDTQYF. The CDR3 region has the DNA TGCGCCAGCAGCAAACTAGCGGGAGTAAGTACAGATACGCAGTATTTT.

The rearrangement joins TRBV19 to TRBJ2-2; 7 positions agree with TRBD2. Looked up from germline, CDR1 is LNHDA and CDR2 is SQIVND (reference sequence). The CDR3 totals 16 residues. V lost 2 bases to trimming and J lost 5 bases; unmatched junction nucleotides: 8. The CDR3 protein is CASSIIGGSGTGELFF. The DNA of the CDR3 is TGTGCCAGTAGTATAATAGGCGGGAGCGGAACCGGGGAGCTGTTTTTT.

The chain has TRBV27 and TRBJ1-1; the D gene is possibly TRBD1 (6 bases). From germline, CDR1 is MNHEY and CDR2 SMNVEV (reference sequence). The V and J ends lost 4 bases and 6 bases respectively, with 15 bases between them. The CDR3 has 14 amino acids. The CDR3 is CASSSQGMVPEAFF. The CDR3, as DNA: TGTGCCAGCAGTTCCCAGGGGATGGTCCCTGAAGCTTTCTTT.

V is TRBV9 and J is TRBJ2-3, with TRBD2 matching 8 bases. The CDR3 is made up of 15 amino acids. Losses at the gene ends were 0 bases for V and 5 bases for J; bases not matched to a gene: 5. CDR1 and CDR2 (germline): SGDLS, YYNGEE. CDR3 sequence reads: CASSVAAGVGDTQYF. CDR3 coding DNA: TGTGCCAGCAGCGTAGCAGCGGGAGTTGGAGATACGCAGTATTTT.

The table lists this clone with a few counts. V is TRBV28 and J is TRBJ1-2; 9 bases line up with TRBD1. The CDR3 has 17 residues. Germline lookup yields CDR1 MDHEN and CDR2 SYDVKM. The V segment lost 8 bases and the J segment 4 bases; nucleotides outside the gene matches: 17. The CDR3: CASSSTPDRGGFYGYTF. CDR3 nucleotide sequence: TGTGCCAGCTCCTCCACCCCAGACAGGGGGGGATTCTATGGCTACACCTTC.

The rearrangement links TRBV28 to TRBJ1-2; the match to TRBD1 covers 8 bases. The junction had 10 bases not matched to a gene; V was cut back by 4 bases and J by 6 bases. Germline V CDR1 and CDR2: MDHEN, SYDVKM. The CDR3 loop spans 15 amino acids. CDR3 coding DNA: TGTGCCAGCAGTTCCCAAGGACAGGGAGGTGATGGCTACACCTTC. It yields the protein CASSSQGQGGDGYTF.

The J gene is TRBJ2-5, the V gene TRBV2; TRBD1 matches 9 bases. J lost 4 bases, V lost 6 bases, and 9 bases had no gene match. This CDR3 spans 15 amino acids. Germline CDR1 is SNHLY and CDR2 is FYNNEI. CDR3 residues: CASSTDRGERETQYF. The DNA of the CDR3 is TGTGCCAGCAGCACGGACAGGGGCGAACGAGAGACCCAGTACTTC.

The chain uses TRBV28 and TRBJ2-5; 11 nucleotides align to TRBD1. Germline assignment: CDR1 MDHEN and CDR2 SYDVKM. The V and J ends lost 8 bases and 1 base, in that order; junction bases with no gene match: 15. The CDR3 sequence is 18 residues long. CDR3 sequence: CASAGAFGDRGTQETQYF. The CDR3 coding sequence is TGTGCCAGCGCTGGGGCTTTTGGGGACAGGGGGACCCAAGAGACCCAGTACTTC.

This clone turned up a few times. The V call is TRBV6-5, the J call TRBJ2-7, with 12 bases that match TRBD2. V shed 6 bases, J shed 5 bases, and the junction held 8 bases outside the gene matches. In germline, CDR1 is MNHEY, CDR2 SVGAGI. CDR3 length: 15 residues. The CDR3 reads CASSERLAGVDEQYF. The CDR3 region has the DNA TGTGCCAGCAGCGAGCGACTAGCGGGAGTAGACGAGCAGTACTTC.